A selection of T cell receptor beta chains follows, all from one sample in a study of T cells in Graves' hyperthyroidism and ophthalmopathy. TCRdb reanalysed the multiplex PCR reads using MiXCR and keeps one entry per CDR3 protein. The sample includes approximately 740,000 distinct CDR3 sequences, about 14% of them seen just once. Sequences were obtained from blood. All receptors come from a woman under 30 with Graves' hyperthyroidism. The CDR3 runs from the conserved cysteine through the conserved F or W. Only some rows state a clone size, as once, few, many or a class for expanded clones.

TRBV20-1 many CSARDLAGASNEQFF
TRBV5-1 - CASSFKGAHQETQYF
TRBV10-3 - CAISSGQGQETQYF
TRBV5-1 - CASSLVPTSGTYNEQFF
TRBV7-6 - CASSLAPARQETQYF
TRBV9 - CASSVEAGANTEAFF
TRBV25-1 - CASSEGGNPYEQYF
TRBV28 - CASSDPPGGFYEQYF
TRBV2 - CASRKGQTNEKLFF
TRBV5-1 - CASSLASTGYTEAFF
TRBV4-3 - CASSQSPDRGAIEAFF
TRBV27 many CASSFTAMNTEAFF
TRBV7-2 many CASSLGSLNYGYTF
TRBV27 - CASSLVGASYEQYF
TRBV12-3/TRBV12-4 many CASSKGGAGANYGYTF
TRBV19 few CASSTGIPEAFF
TRBV5-1 many CASKDTYNEQFF
TRBV11-2 many CASGSAGATGELFF
TRBV10-3 - CAISGTTNEKLFF
TRBV2 many CASTSWRTGGLLGANVLTF
TRBV7-2 few CASSLLGAGSSYNEQFF